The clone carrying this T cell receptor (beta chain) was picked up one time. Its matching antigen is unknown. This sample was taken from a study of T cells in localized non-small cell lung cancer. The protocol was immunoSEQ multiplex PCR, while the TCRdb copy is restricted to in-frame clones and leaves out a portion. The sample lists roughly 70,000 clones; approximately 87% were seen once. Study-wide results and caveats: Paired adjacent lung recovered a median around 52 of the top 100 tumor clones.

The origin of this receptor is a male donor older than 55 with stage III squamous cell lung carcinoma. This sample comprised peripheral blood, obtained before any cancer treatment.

CDR3 sequence reads: CASRNRGTYGYTF. CDR3 nucleotide sequence: TGTGCAAGTCGAAACAGGGGAACTTATGGCTACACCTTC. This chain uses TRBV12-2 with TRBJ1-2; the table's D call TRBD1 went unverified against the DNA. TRBV12-2 is a known pseudogene. The CDR3 is 13 amino acids.